A single sample is the source of the 30 T cell receptor beta chains below, sequenced in a study of spatial heterogeneity in lung cancer. Findings and caveats of the study: Counts that tracked tumor mutation counts were those of expanded intratumoral alpha and beta TCRs.

In TCRdb, the 5' RACE reads were re-called with MiXCR into one record per CDR3 protein. This sample carries about 20,000 distinct CDR3 sequences, 4.5% to 7% of them seen once, and the ten largest clones take 10%. Time point described: sample taken at primary tumor resection. No antigen has been identified for these receptors. The sample consisted of lung tumor tissue, taken at surgery. The receptors stem from a female donor with early-stage non-small cell lung cancer.

This clonotype has just a few counts. The genes are TRBV29-1 and TRBJ2-1, with TRBD2 identical over 14 bases. Germline V CDR1 and CDR2: SQVTM, ANQGSEA. V was pared by 8 bases and J by 7 bases, with 7 bases of the junction left unmatched. The CDR3 length is 14 residues. The CDR3: CSLRLAGGRNEQFF. The DNA of the CDR3 is TGCAGCCTTAGACTAGCGGGAGGGCGGAATGAGCAGTTCTTC.

This clonotype was recorded at least ten times. The chain joins TRBV11-1 to TRBJ2-1, with 13 bases lining up with TRBD2. J was trimmed by 8 bases and V by 5 bases; bases with no gene match: 6. This CDR3 has 15 residues. The V gene's germline CDR1 is SGHAT and CDR2 FQDESV (reference sequence). The CDR3 coding sequence is TGTGCCAGCAGCCCGGGGACTAGCGGGACCCATGAGCAGTTCTTC. It codes for CASSPGTSGTHEQFF.

This clonotype appeared many times. The chain uses TRBV10-2 and TRBJ2-1, with 11 nucleotides matching TRBD2. Germline V gives CDR1 WSHSY, CDR2 SAAADI. With 6 bases clipped from V and 2 bases from J, the junction kept 9 bases outside the gene matches. The CDR3 totals 17 residues. In nucleotides, the CDR3 is TGCGCCAGCAGGGACCTTAGCGGGAGGGGAGCCTACAATGAGCAGTTCTTC. It codes for CASRDLSGRGAYNEQFF.

This clonotype appeared many times. The V gene is TRBV5-1, the J gene TRBJ2-7, with D possibly matching TRBD2 (6 bases). V dropped 5 bases and J dropped 1 base, with 13 bases sitting between them. The CDR3 spans 14 residues. The germline V gene has CDR1 SGHRS and CDR2 YFSETQ. Written as DNA, the CDR3 is TGCGCCAGCAGGTCGGAGGGAGCATCCTACGAGCAGTACTTC. Its translation: CASRSEGASYEQYF. The full variable domain, completed using reference TRBV5-1 and TRBJ2-7, is KAGVTQTPRYLIKTRGQQVTLSCSPISGHRSVSWYQQTPGQGLQFLFEYFSETQRNKGNFPGRFSGRQFSNSRSEMNVSTLELGDSALYLCASRSEGASYEQYFGPGTRLTVT.

Ten or more counts support this clonotype. This chain uses TRBV11-2 with TRBJ2-1, with TRBD2 identical over 7 bases. Trimming at V came to 3 bases and at J to 4 bases, leaving 6 bases not matched to a gene. This CDR3 is built from 15 residues. The germline CDR1 and CDR2 sequences are SGHAT and FQNNGV. The CDR3 DNA follows: TGTGCCAGCAGCTTGAGGCTAGCGGAGTACAATGAGCAGTTCTTC. Residues: CASSLRLAEYNEQFF.

Many counts were recorded for this clonotype. The chain employs TRBV6-1 and TRBJ2-6; D remains ambiguous. The CDR3 is made up of 15 amino acids. The V and J ends lost 5 bases and 4 bases respectively, with 12 bases between them. Germline V lookup: CDR1 MNHNS, CDR2 SASEGT. CDR3 bases: TGTGCCAGCAGTCCTGATATGCTAGGGGCCAACGTCCTGACTTTC. Its protein is CASSPDMLGANVLTF.

This clonotype was observed at least ten times. V and J are TRBV11-2 and TRBJ2-7; 11 nucleotides align to TRBD2. Germline CDR1 SGHAT, CDR2 FQNNGV. The CDR3 loop spans 18 amino acids. The trim removed 1 base at V and 0 bases at J, leaving 8 bases unmatched. The CDR3: CASSLGLAGGRSSYEQYF. CDR3 bases: TGTGCCAGCAGCTTAGGTCTAGCGGGAGGAAGGAGCTCCTACGAGCAGTACTTC. The variable domain in full, with the rest retrieved from reference TRBV11-2 and TRBJ2-7, is EAGVAQSPRYKIIEKRQSVAFWCNPISGHATLYWYQQILGQGPKLLIQFQNNGVVDDSQLPKDRFSAERLKGVDSTLKIQPAKLEDSAVYLCASSLGLAGGRSSYEQYFGPGTRLTVT.

This clonotype has a count of ten or more. CDR3 in amino acids: CASSRLAGVDEQFF. DNA for the CDR3: TGTGCCAGCAGTCGACTAGCGGGAGTTGATGAGCAGTTCTTC. This chain joins TRBV2 and TRBJ2-1, with 12 positions matching TRBD2. Germline loops: CDR1 SNHLY, CDR2 FYNNEI. The CDR3 runs 14 residues. Trimming took 5 bases from V and 8 from J; bases not matched to a gene: 4.

The sample holds a few counts of this clonotype. The V gene is TRBV7-9, the J gene TRBJ2-7; no firm D call. The germline V and J ends were trimmed by 2 bases and 3 bases, with 14 bases remaining between them. From germline, CDR1 is SEHNR and CDR2 FQNEAQ (reference sequence). This CDR3 comprises 15 residues. In DNA form, the CDR3 reads TGTGCCAGCAGCTTAATCTCGGGCAAAGTCTACGAGCAGTACTTC. As protein: CASSLISGKVYEQYF. Complete variable domain (other parts from reference TRBV7-9 and TRBJ2-7): DTGVSQNPRHKITKRGQNVTFRCDPISEHNRLYWYRQTLGQGPEFLTYFQNEAQLEKSRLLSDRFSAERPKGSFSTLEIQRTEQGDSAMYLCASSLISGKVYEQYFGPGTRLTVT.

This clonotype was detected many times. This chain uses TRBV5-6 with TRBJ2-1; D is unresolved. This CDR3 is built from 17 residues. Germline V gives CDR1 SGHDT, CDR2 YYEEEE. Trimming pared 1 base from V and 0 bases from J, leaving 14 bases between. CDR3 region: CASSLPGEASSYNEQFF. Written as DNA, the CDR3 is TGTGCCAGCAGCTTGCCTGGAGAGGCAAGCTCCTACAATGAGCAGTTCTTC.

This clonotype was seen at least ten times. V and J are TRBV18 and TRBJ1-2; weak D call: TRBD1 (6 bases). Germline V gene sequence: CDR1 KGHSH, CDR2 LQKENI. The V end lost 2 bases, the J end lost 8 bases, and 9 bases lay between the germline ends. This CDR3 spans 12 amino acids. Here the CDR3 DNA reads TGTGCCAGCTCACCAGGGGGCAGGGGCTACACCTTC. Translating it yields CASSPGGRGYTF. Filled out from reference TRBV18 and TRBJ1-2, the complete variable domain reads NAGVMQNPRHLVRRRGQEARLRCSPMKGHSHVYWYRQLPEEGLKFMVYLQKENIIDESGMPKERFSAEFPKEGPSILRIQQVVRGDSAAYFCASSPGGRGYTFGSGTRLTVV.

The rearrangement uses TRBV20-1 and TRBJ2-5; D uncertain. CDR3 length equals 13 residues. Looked up from germline, CDR1 is DFQATT and CDR2 is SNEGSKA (reference sequence). Trimming shortened V by 6 bases and J by 5 bases, and 16 bases separated the two germline ends. The CDR3 DNA reads as TGCAGTGCCCTTAGTGTAGCCCCCGAGACCCAGTACTTC. It is translated as CSALSVAPETQYF.

The genes are TRBV9 and TRBJ2-7; D possibly corresponds to TRBD1 (5 bases). The V end lost 3 bases, the J end lost 0 bases, and 16 bases lay between the germline ends. This CDR3 spans 16 amino acids. CDR1 is SGDLS, CDR2 YYNGEE, per germline. In DNA, the CDR3 is TGTGCCAGCAGCGACGGAACCTCTAGGGGCTCCTACGAGCAGTACTTC. It codes for CASSDGTSRGSYEQYF.

This clonotype was observed many times. The chain couples TRBV10-3 to TRBJ1-2, with D perhaps matching TRBD1 (5 bases). In germline, CDR1 is ENHRY, CDR2 SYGVKD. Between the trimmed V and J ends, which lost 3 bases and 3 bases, there was a span of 11 bases. The length of the CDR3 is 14 residues. In nucleotides, the CDR3 is TGTGCCATCAGTGATGAGGGGCGAGACTATGGCTACACCTTC. Its translation is CAISDEGRDYGYTF.

This clonotype showed up many times. J is TRBJ2-6 and V is TRBV29-1, with D unresolved. V shed 4 bases and J shed 1 base, with 5 bases lying between them. The CDR3 spans 13 residues. CDR1 SQVTM and CDR2 ANQGSEA come from the germline V gene. CDR3 DNA sequence: TGCAGCGTTGCTGAATCTGGGGCCAACGTCCTGACTTTC. Translating it yields CSVAESGANVLTF.

The chain recombines TRBV5-1 with TRBJ1-2; D perhaps matches TRBD1 (5 bases). Trimming took off 6 bases at V and 4 bases at J, with 19 bases between the two ends. CDR3 length equals 15 residues. Per the germline V gene, CDR1 is SGHRS and CDR2 is YFSETQ. The CDR3 spells CASTKSPQGIYGYTF. DNA for the CDR3: TGCGCCAGCACCAAATCGCCCCAGGGCATCTATGGCTACACCTTC.

The V gene is TRBV28, the J gene TRBJ1-6; perhaps TRBD1 as D (6 bases). V dropped 5 bases and J dropped 7 bases, with 12 bases sitting between them. Germline CDR1 and CDR2: MDHEN and SYDVKM. The CDR3 spans 14 residues. CDR3 amino acids: CASSKGQLNSPLHF. The CDR3, as DNA: TGTGCCAGCAGTAAAGGACAGTTGAATTCACCCCTCCACTTT.

V is TRBV15 and J is TRBJ1-2; D is ambiguous. The CDR3 has 12 amino acids. V lost 2 bases and J 6 bases, leaving 7 bases between the germline ends. The germline V gene encodes CDR1 LNHNV and CDR2 YYDKDF (reference sequence). Here the CDR3 reads CATSRRRDGYTF. DNA of the CDR3: TGTGCCACCAGCAGACGGAGAGATGGCTACACCTTC.

This clonotype has a count of ten or more. The CDR3, as DNA: TGCGCCAGCAGCCAAGATCGGGGGGGGCCAAACCAAGAGACCCAGTACTTC. Translated, it gives CASSQDRGGPNQETQYF. The chain links TRBV4-1 to TRBJ2-5; 8 nucleotides match TRBD2. CDR1 is MGHRA and CDR2 is YSYEKL in the germline V gene. The CDR3 spans 17 residues. The J segment lost 0 bases and the V segment lost 0 bases, leaving 6 bases of the junction unmatched.

This clonotype showed up many times. V and J are TRBV5-1 and TRBJ2-3; possibly TRBD2 for D (6 bases). This CDR3 has 14 amino acids. Deletions cut 0 bases from V and 5 bases from J, with 10 bases between. The germline V gene encodes CDR1 SGHRS and CDR2 YFSETQ. CDR3 sequence reads: CASSLDGSGDTQYF. For the CDR3, the DNA is TGCGCCAGCAGCTTGGACGGGAGTGGAGATACGCAGTATTTT.

V gene TRBV14 combines with J gene TRBJ2-1; D gene ambiguous. Germline V gives CDR1 SGHDN, CDR2 FVKESK. The V and J ends lost 3 bases and 4 bases respectively, with 4 bases between them. This CDR3 has 12 amino acids. The CDR3 DNA reads as TGTGCCAGCAGCCAGGAGTACAATGAGCAGTTCTTC. As protein: CASSQEYNEQFF. Supplemented by reference TRBV14 and TRBJ2-1, the full variable domain reads EAGVTQFPSHSVIEKGQTVTLRCDPISGHDNLYWYRRVMGKEIKFLLHFVKESKQDESGMPNNRFLAERTGGTYSTLKVQPAELEDSGVYFCASSQEYNEQFFGPGTRLTVL.

This clonotype was seen only once. This may stem from a read error, because a much larger clone lies one nucleotide away. This chain connects TRBV19 to TRBJ2-5; 9 positions agree with TRBD2. From germline, CDR1 is LNHDA and CDR2 SQIVND (reference sequence). The CDR3 consists of 15 residues. Here the CDR3 reads CASSISASGKETQNF. The CDR3 DNA follows: TGTGCCAGTAGTATTTCGGCTAGCGGGAAGGAGACCCAGAACTTC. The full variable domain, in which reference TRBV19 and TRBJ2-5 provide the parts outside the CDR3, is DGGITQSPKYLFRKEGQNVTLSCEQNLNHDAMYWYRQDPGQGLRLIYYSQIVNDFQKGDIAEGYSVSREKKESFPLTVTSAQKNPTAFYLCASSISASGKETQNFGPGTRLLVL.

This clonotype is deemed medium-sized. This chain connects TRBV12-3 or TRBV12-4 to TRBJ2-7, with 10 bases aligning to TRBD2. This CDR3 contains 12 residues. The V segment lost 6 bases and the J segment 5 bases; nucleotides outside the gene matches: 1. The CDR3 DNA follows: TGTGCCAGCAGCGGACTAGCGGACGAGCAGTACTTC. Translating gives CASSGLADEQYF.

The chain has TRBV10-3 and TRBJ2-1; either TRBD1 or TRBD2 may fit D (5 bases each). Germline V gives CDR1 ENHRY, CDR2 SYGVKD. The CDR3 length is 14 residues. Trimming shortened V by 8 bases and J by 1 base, and 12 bases separated the two germline ends. The CDR3 loop is CAIQGTASYNEQFF. Written as DNA, the CDR3 is TGTGCCATCCAAGGGACGGCTTCCTACAATGAGCAGTTCTTC.

This clonotype showed up many times. The chain uses TRBV12-3 or TRBV12-4 and TRBJ1-6; D is possibly TRBD1 (5 bases). With 6 bases removed from V and 10 bases from J, the gap between germline ends came to 19 bases. The CDR3 spans 15 residues. Written as DNA, the CDR3 is TGTGCCAGCAGCCGGGGGTCCGGCTCGGACTCACCCCTCCACTTT. The encoded protein is CASSRGSGSDSPLHF.

At least ten counts were recorded for this clonotype. The chain couples TRBV10-3 to TRBJ2-1; 15 bases fit TRBD2. The ends lost 5 bases at V and 7 bases at J; junction bases unmatched: 9. From germline, CDR1 is ENHRY and CDR2 SYGVKD. The CDR3 length is 17 residues. The CDR3: CAISPGLAGGPFNEQFF. The CDR3 bases are TGTGCCATCAGTCCCGGACTAGCGGGAGGGCCATTTAATGAGCAGTTCTTC.

This clonotype rates as medium-sized. V gene TRBV9 combines with J gene TRBJ1-1; D call uncertain. The CDR3 contains 14 residues. Per the germline V gene, CDR1 is SGDLS and CDR2 is YYNGEE. With 4 bases removed from V and 4 bases from J, the gap between germline ends came to 14 bases. The CDR3 region has the DNA TGTGCCAGCAGCCCCAGAATGGAGGGCACTGAAGCTTTCTTT. It is translated as CASSPRMEGTEAFF.

This clonotype was counted ten times or more. CDR3 bases: TGTGCCAGCAGCTTAGCTTTGGCAGATACGCAGTATTTT. Amino acid sequence: CASSLALADTQYF. V usage is TRBV7-8 and J usage is TRBJ2-3; D is ambiguous. The germline V gene has CDR1 SGHVS and CDR2 FQNEAQ. Trimming took off 0 bases at V and 4 bases at J, with 5 bases between the two ends. This CDR3 comprises 13 residues.

The sample holds many counts of this clonotype. V gene TRBV4-1 combines with J gene TRBJ2-7; TRBD2 agrees at 12 bases. CDR1 MGHRA and CDR2 YSYEKL come from the germline V gene. CDR3 size: 18 residues. With 1 base clipped from V and 0 bases from J, the junction kept 7 bases outside the gene matches. CDR3 amino acids: CASSQVLAGGSSSYEQYF. Here the CDR3 DNA reads TGCGCCAGCAGCCAAGTCCTAGCGGGAGGGTCGAGCTCCTACGAGCAGTACTTC.

This clonotype is termed medium-sized (0.01 to 0.1%). The chain recombines TRBV10-3 with TRBJ2-5; D tentatively fits TRBD1 or TRBD2 (6 bases each). The CDR3 sequence is 16 residues long. Between the trimmed V and J ends, which lost 3 bases and 3 bases, there was a span of 17 bases. The germline gives CDR1 ENHRY, CDR2 SYGVKD. The CDR3 DNA reads TGTGCCATCAGTGACATTGGGGAGGAGGGGGAAGAGACCCAGTACTTC. As protein: CAISDIGEEGEETQYF.